These 3 T cell receptor beta chains share one sample of origin, sequenced in a study of T cell repertoires and leukemia-associated antigens. No cognate antigen is known for these TCRs. One entry per CDR3 protein results from TCRdb running MiXCR on the 5' RACE reads. Here the sample spans around 14,000 distinct CDR3 sequences, about 40% being singletons. The sample consisted of CD3+ T cells sorted from blood and cultured. The receptors were gathered from a female donor in good health.

Relative to its sample, this clonotype is medium-sized. The rearrangement links TRBV20-1 to TRBJ1-5; tentatively, D is TRBD1 (5 bases). Between the trimmed V and J ends, which lost 0 bases and 0 bases, there was a span of 9 bases. The CDR3 runs to 15 residues. Germline CDR1 and CDR2: DFQATT and SNEGSKA (reference sequence). CDR3 nucleotide sequence: TGCAGTGCTAGAGAAGGGGCAGTTAGCAATCAGCCCCAGCATTTT. It specifies CSAREGAVSNQPQHF.

This rearrangement joins TRBV5-1 to TRBJ2-7; D ambiguous. CDR3 size: 15 residues. Trimming cost V 1 base and J 3 bases, with 14 bases left between them. From germline, CDR1 is SGHRS and CDR2 YFSETQ. In DNA, the CDR3 is TGCGCCAGCAGCTTGTTTTCGGACGAGAGCTACGAGCAGTACTTC. It yields the protein CASSLFSDESYEQYF.

This clonotype was picked up a small number of times. J is TRBJ2-5 and V is TRBV4-1, with a possible D match to TRBD2 (5 bases). Trimming stripped 0 bases from V and 2 bases from J, with 7 bases between. Germline V gene lookup returns CDR1 MGHRA and CDR2 YSYEKL. The length of the CDR3 is 14 residues. The DNA for the CDR3 is TGCGCCAGCAGCCAAGACCCGGGGCAAGAGACCCAGTACTTC. Encoded protein: CASSQDPGQETQYF.